This TCR beta chain was recovered during a study of blood T cell repertoires in COVID-19. Trimming pared 3 bases from V and 7 bases from J, leaving 16 bases between. The V gene's germline CDR1 is KGHSH and CDR2 LQKENI. This CDR3 contains 16 residues. In the authors' workflow: Counts of nucleated cells, estimated from reference gene primer amplification, were obtained. Sequenced by immunoSEQ multiplex PCR; TCRdb stores in-frame clones only, minus some. That table supplies the V and J calls and clone size; D and trimming were determined from the DNA. The table includes 300,000 to 350,000 clones, around 88% detected once.

The sample taken for sequencing was peripheral blood. The chain couples TRBV18 to TRBJ1-6; maybe TRBD1 (5 bases). This clonotype was sampled from a woman aged 25 to 39 with COVID-19, enrolled during active disease. CDR3 protein: CASSPLPGGSNSPLHF. The CDR3 DNA reads as TGTGCCAGCTCACCTCTTCCCGGGGGAAGCAATTCACCCCTCCACTTT.